The 31 T cell receptor beta chains in this list originate from one sample, sequenced in a study of Ad26.COV2.S vaccination and SARS-CoV-2 variants. Documented treatment: 15 to 20 received Ad26.COV2.S at low or high dose, single or two shots; five or six received placebo; per-sample allocation not given. Samples analyzed were those drawn on day 63 after the first vaccine or placebo injection. Sequencing was performed with immunoSEQ multiplex PCR; in TCRdb, only in-frame clones are kept and a portion is missing. The table lists 300,000 to 450,000 clones, roughly 81% of them singletons. The sample consisted of peripheral blood, taken in a trial of Ad26.COV2.S vaccine versus placebo. The source of these receptors is a person between 18 and 60 years old who received the Ad26.COV2.S COVID-19 vaccine or a placebo.

This chain connects TRBV10-2 to TRBJ2-7; D possibly corresponds to TRBD2 (5 bases). This CDR3 has 13 amino acids. CDR1 is WSHSY, CDR2 SAAADI, per germline. Trimming removed 0 bases from V and 3 bases from J, with 6 bases in between. DNA of the CDR3: TGCGCCAGCAGTGAGTCCGGGAACTACGAGCAGTACTTC. This translates into CASSESGNYEQYF.

The V and J genes are TRBV12-3 or TRBV12-4 and TRBJ2-1, with D uncertain. Trimming removed 0 bases at V and 6 bases at J, with 3 bases between. The CDR3 runs to 12 residues. CDR3 sequence (DNA): TGTGCCAGCAGTTTAGCTGGCAATGAGCAGTTCTTC. The encoded protein is CASSLAGNEQFF.

This clone was counted a few times. The J gene is TRBJ2-1, the V gene TRBV9, with 8 bases matching TRBD2. With V trimmed by 4 bases and J by 0 bases, 12 bases remained unmatched. The CDR3 sequence is 18 residues long. Per the germline V gene, CDR1 is SGDLS and CDR2 is YYNGEE. This chain's CDR3 is CASSTKTTSASSYNEQFF. In DNA, the CDR3 is TGTGCCAGCAGCACCAAGACGACTAGCGCGAGCTCCTACAATGAGCAGTTCTTC.

CDR3 coding DNA: TGTGCCAGCAGACCTTGGAGGGGGGGTTACAATGAGCAGTTCTTC. Translated: CASRPWRGGYNEQFF. The chain uses TRBV7-9 and TRBJ2-1; the D gene is possibly TRBD2 (7 bases). Per the germline V gene, CDR1 is SEHNR and CDR2 is FQNEAQ (reference sequence). The CDR3 has 15 residues. V lost 6 bases and J lost 4, with 16 bases in between.

The CDR3 DNA sequence: TGTGCCAGCACCAACTCCTACGAGCAGTACTTC. This codes for CASTNSYEQYF. The chain combines TRBV6-5 with TRBJ2-7; D ambiguous. This CDR3 contains 11 residues. The V gene's germline CDR1 is MNHEY and CDR2 SVGAGI. The V end was cut by 7 bases, the J end by 0 bases, with 4 bases between.

The chain joins TRBV5-1 to TRBJ1-1; maybe TRBD1 (6 bases). Trimming removed 1 base from V and 9 bases from J, with 16 bases in between. The CDR3 totals 14 residues. Germline V gene sequence: CDR1 SGHRS, CDR2 YFSETQ. CDR3 in amino acids: CASSLSGVDGKAFF. The CDR3 coding sequence is TGCGCCAGCAGCTTGTCAGGGGTGGATGGGAAAGCTTTCTTT.

This clone showed up just once. This sample also contains other DNA sequences that code for the same CDR3. The J gene is TRBJ1-1, the V gene TRBV7-2; D ambiguous. Germline V gene data show CDR1 as SGHTA and CDR2 as FQGNSA. This CDR3 contains 14 residues. V dropped 2 bases and J dropped 2 bases, with 9 bases sitting between them. Written as DNA, the CDR3 is TGTGCCAGCAGCTTATTCCTGGGTAACACTGAAGCTTTCTTT. Translating gives CASSLFLGNTEAFF. Full variable domain (missing parts from reference TRBV7-2 and TRBJ1-1): GAGVSQSPSNKVTEKGKDVELRCDPISGHTALYWYRQSLGQGLEFLIYFQGNSAPDKSGLPSDRFSAERTGGSVSTLTIQRTQQEDSAVYLCASSLFLGNTEAFFGQGTRLTVV.

In the case of this clone: Other nucleotide sequences from this sample produce the same CDR3. The rearrangement uses TRBV9 and TRBJ2-1; D ambiguous. CDR1 and CDR2 (germline): SGDLS, YYNGEE. The length of the CDR3 is 14 residues. V dropped 2 bases and J dropped 0 bases, with 6 bases sitting between them. The CDR3 sequence is CASSVGSSYNEQFF. In DNA, the CDR3 is TGTGCCAGCAGCGTCGGCAGCTCCTACAATGAGCAGTTCTTC.

The chain recombines TRBV14 with TRBJ2-7; D is possibly TRBD1 (6 bases). The germline V gene encodes CDR1 SGHDN and CDR2 FVKESK. Trimming took 4 bases from V and 3 from J, leaving 16 bases between them. This CDR3 is built from 15 residues. CDR3 residues: CASSLLQGQDYEQYF. CDR3 DNA sequence: TGTGCCAGCAGCCTCCTGCAGGGACAAGACTACGAGCAGTACTTC.

The chain couples TRBV2 to TRBJ2-1, with TRBD1 matching 10 bases. Germline values: CDR1 SNHLY, CDR2 FYNNEI. CDR3 length: 12 residues. V was clipped by 8 bases and J by 7 bases; unmatched bases: 2. The CDR3 sequence is CASRQGANEQFF. As DNA, the CDR3 is TGTGCCAGCCGACAGGGGGCAAATGAGCAGTTCTTC.

CDR3 region: CASSIGPMNTEAFF. As DNA, the CDR3 is TGTGCCAGTAGTATAGGCCCCATGAACACTGAAGCTTTCTTT. The J gene is TRBJ1-1, the V gene TRBV19; no reliable D call. V gave up 1 base and J gave up 0 bases, with 6 bases separating them. Germline V gene lookup returns CDR1 LNHDA and CDR2 SQIVND (reference sequence). The CDR3 totals 14 residues. Looking up the rest from reference TRBV19 and TRBJ1-1 gives the full variable domain: DGGITQSPKYLFRKEGQNVTLSCEQNLNHDAMYWYRQDPGQGLRLIYYSQIVNDFQKGDIAEGYSVSREKKESFPLTVTSAQKNPTAFYLCASSIGPMNTEAFFGQGTRLTVV.

The chain is built from TRBV30 and TRBJ2-1; TRBD1 matches 9 bases. Trimming removed 4 bases from V and 7 bases from J; junction bases left unmatched: 23. The CDR3 is 19 residues long. Germline lookup yields CDR1 GTSNPN and CDR2 SVGIG (reference sequence). The CDR3 nucleotides are TGTGCCTGGAACAAGGAGGGGGTGGCCGGGACAGGGTTCACTAATGAGCAGTTCTTC. This gives the protein CAWNKEGVAGTGFTNEQFF.

The chain joins TRBV4-1 to TRBJ2-1; TRBD1 aligns across 7 bases. The CDR3 contains 16 residues. CDR1 is MGHRA, CDR2 YSYEKL, per germline. V trimming: 3 bases; J trimming: 4 bases; junction bases outside the gene matches: 9. CDR3 bases: TGCGCCAGCAGCCAGGAGGACAGGCGCCCGTACAATGAGCAGTTCTTC. As protein: CASSQEDRRPYNEQFF.

V is TRBV2 and J is TRBJ2-7; the D is unclear. The length of the CDR3 is 13 residues. Germline V CDR1 and CDR2: SNHLY, FYNNEI. Trimming shortened V by 7 bases and J by 0 bases, and 10 bases separated the two germline ends. As DNA, the CDR3 is TGTGCCAGCAAGTTTCCGAGCTCCTACGAGCAGTACTTC. It codes for CASKFPSSYEQYF.

The CDR3 sequence is CASSLRGGEQYF. The CDR3 DNA follows: TGTGCCAGCAGTTTAAGGGGCGGCGAGCAGTACTTC. This sequence joins TRBV12-3 or TRBV12-4 and TRBJ2-7, with a tentative D call TRBD1 (5 bases). V lost 2 bases, J lost 6 bases, and 8 bases lay in between. The CDR3 runs to 12 residues.

V is TRBV6-4 and J is TRBJ2-1, with a possible D match to TRBD1 (6 bases). With 3 bases removed from V and 7 bases from J, the gap between germline ends came to 13 bases. Germline values: CDR1 MRHNA, CDR2 SNTAGT. The CDR3 loop spans 14 amino acids. CDR3 loop: CASSDGRGPNEQFF. DNA for the CDR3: TGTGCCAGCAGTGATGGCAGGGGCCCTAATGAGCAGTTCTTC.

With respect to this clone: The identical CDR3 is also encoded by other nucleotide sequences in the sample. The J gene is TRBJ2-7, the V gene TRBV3-1 (or the pseudogene TRBV3-2); D is undetermined. Germline V lookup: CDR1 LGHDT, CDR2 YNNKEL (reference sequence). The CDR3 runs 11 residues. V gave up 6 bases and J gave up 4 bases, with 7 bases separating them. The CDR3: CASSPLYEQYF. The CDR3 DNA reads as TGTGCCAGCAGTCCTCTTTACGAGCAGTACTTC.

This clone was picked up one time. The V and J genes are TRBV5-1 and TRBJ2-1; no reliable D call. Trimming removed 0 bases at V and 4 bases at J, with 8 bases between. Germline CDR1 SGHRS, CDR2 YFSETQ. The CDR3 sequence is 14 residues long. The CDR3 sequence: CASSLEYRYNEQFF. CDR3 nucleotides: TGCGCCAGCAGCTTGGAGTACCGATACAATGAGCAGTTCTTC.

The J gene is TRBJ1-1, the V gene TRBV7-8, with a weak D call TRBD1 (5 bases). The CDR3 has 14 amino acids. V lost 3 bases and J 4 bases, leaving 12 bases between the germline ends. CDR1 is SGHVS, CDR2 FQNEAQ, per germline. CDR3 in amino acids: CASSLMGGFTEAFF. In DNA, the CDR3 is TGTGCCAGCAGCTTGATGGGGGGGTTCACTGAAGCTTTCTTT.

This clone was found once. The rearrangement joins TRBV2 to TRBJ2-5; D possibly corresponds to TRBD2 (5 bases). The CDR3 runs 14 residues. V lost 4 bases to trimming and J lost 2 bases, with 11 bases between them. From germline, CDR1 is SNHLY and CDR2 FYNNEI. The CDR3 sequence: CASSVTREQETQYF. The CDR3 bases are TGTGCCAGCAGTGTAACTAGAGAACAAGAGACCCAGTACTTC.

The chain couples TRBV18 to TRBJ1-4; 10 nucleotides agree with TRBD1. CDR1 is KGHSH, CDR2 LQKENI, per germline. There are 18 residues in the CDR3. Trimming took 3 bases from V and 8 from J; bases not matched to a gene: 15. CDR3 in amino acids: CASSPVVPRTGGFEKLFF. CDR3 in DNA: TGTGCCAGCTCACCCGTCGTGCCGAGGACAGGGGGATTCGAAAAACTGTTTTTT.

A few counts support this clone. The rearrangement links TRBV5-6 to TRBJ1-4, with D uncertain. CDR1 SGHDT and CDR2 YYEEEE come from the germline V gene. The V and J ends lost 2 bases and 0 bases respectively, with 14 bases between them. This CDR3 comprises 17 residues. The CDR3 nucleotides are TGTGCCAGCAGCTTTTCACTCTTCTTTGCAACTAATGAAAAACTGTTTTTT. As protein: CASSFSLFFATNEKLFF.

The gene calls are TRBV9 and TRBJ2-1; 11 bases match TRBD2. Germline-derived CDR1 and CDR2 are SGDLS and YYNGEE. The ends lost 0 bases at V and 7 bases at J; junction bases unmatched: 3. This CDR3 has 15 residues. In DNA form, the CDR3 reads TGTGCCAGCAGCGTAGAACTAGCGGGAGCAAATGAGCAGTTCTTC. This codes for CASSVELAGANEQFF.

The V call is TRBV5-1, the J call TRBJ2-7; TRBD1 or TRBD2 may be the D gene (5 bases each). With 0 bases removed from V and 4 bases from J, the gap between germline ends came to 14 bases. Germline V CDR1 and CDR2: SGHRS, YFSETQ. The CDR3 has 15 residues. The chain's CDR3 is CASSLAAGTSYEQYF. CDR3 sequence (DNA): TGCGCCAGCAGCTTGGCAGCAGGGACCAGTTACGAGCAGTACTTC.

This rearrangement joins TRBV28 to TRBJ1-5, with TRBD1 identical over 9 bases. From germline, CDR1 is MDHEN and CDR2 SYDVKM. The CDR3 is 15 residues long. J gave up 7 bases and V 6 bases, and 10 bases lay outside the gene matches. CDR3 sequence (DNA): TGTGCCAGCAGGAACACAGGGGGCGTGGGCCAGCCCCAGCATTTT. Protein: CASRNTGGVGQPQHF.

This clone was seen a handful of times. V usage is TRBV6-1 and J usage is TRBJ1-1; D is ambiguous. The CDR3 is 15 residues long. Germline assignment: CDR1 MNHNS and CDR2 SASEGT. V gave up 0 bases and J gave up 1 base, with 9 bases separating them. DNA for the CDR3: TGTGCCAGCAGTGAAGCGCACAGCTGGAACACTGAAGCTTTCTTT. Its protein product is CASSEAHSWNTEAFF.

As regards this clone: This sample includes further DNA sequences coding for the same CDR3. The DNA for the CDR3 is TGCGCCAGCAGCTTGCTCGGGGCCAACGTCCTGACTTTC. Encoded protein: CASSLLGANVLTF. The J gene is TRBJ2-6, the V gene TRBV5-1; D remains unclear. CDR3 length: 13 residues. V was clipped by 1 base and J by 4 bases, with 3 bases between them. Germline lookup yields CDR1 SGHRS and CDR2 YFSETQ.

V usage is TRBV19 and J usage is TRBJ1-1; D gene unclear. The V end was cut by 6 bases, the J end by 1 base, with 15 bases between. Germline V gene lookup returns CDR1 LNHDA and CDR2 SQIVND (reference sequence). CDR3 length equals 15 residues. The CDR3 here is CASRREPGQNTEAFF. CDR3 DNA: TGTGCCAGTAGGAGGGAGCCGGGCCAGAACACTGAAGCTTTCTTT.

The chain is built from TRBV14 and TRBJ1-6, with TRBD1 matching 10 bases. Losses at the gene ends were 2 bases for V and 10 bases for J; bases not matched to a gene: 11. The germline V gene encodes CDR1 SGHDN and CDR2 FVKESK. The CDR3 sequence is 17 residues long. The chain's CDR3 is CASSQLFGTGVYSPLHF. The DNA of the CDR3 is TGTGCCAGCAGCCAACTCTTCGGGACAGGGGTATACTCACCCCTCCACTTT.

This clone was seen only once. CDR3 DNA: TGTGCCAGCAGGACGGACAGGGAGGGGGATGAAAAACTGTTTTTT. Translating it yields CASRTDREGDEKLFF. This sequence joins TRBV6-5 and TRBJ1-4; 8 positions agree with TRBD1. The J segment lost 6 bases and the V segment lost 6 bases, leaving 9 bases of the junction unmatched. CDR3 size: 15 residues. Germline-derived CDR1 and CDR2 are MNHEY and SVGAGI.

This clone was picked up many times. This CDR3 is also generated by other DNA sequences in the sample. The V and J genes are TRBV11-2 and TRBJ2-7; unclear D gene. CDR1 is SGHAT and CDR2 is FQNNGV in the germline V gene. CDR3 length: 11 residues. Trimming cost V 6 bases and J 4 bases, with 7 bases left between them. CDR3 loop: CASRIGYEQYF. CDR3 in DNA: TGTGCCAGCAGGATAGGATACGAGCAGTACTTC.